The 23 T cell receptor beta chains below were found in one sample sequenced in a study of siplizumab effects on memory and regulatory T cells. Generated by immunoSEQ multiplex PCR, the TCRdb table keeps only in-frame clones and is missing some. Among 65,000 to 70,000 clones, approximately 88% were seen once, and the ten largest hold around 1.6%. Sequencing was carried out using Tregs sorted from blood. All receptors come from a human donor in good health.

This clone was recorded only once. The chain joins TRBV28 to TRBJ1-2; TRBD1 matches at 8 bases. In germline, CDR1 is MDHEN, CDR2 SYDVKM. The V and J ends lost 6 bases and 7 bases, in that order; junction bases with no gene match: 13. This CDR3 comprises 15 residues. The CDR3 coding sequence is TGTGCCAGCAGGTCCCTCCTCAGGGGGCTTTTTGGCTACACCTTC. Amino acid sequence: CASRSLLRGLFGYTF.

The chain is built from TRBV19 and TRBJ2-6, with a weak D call TRBD1 (5 bases). Per germline, CDR1 LNHDA and CDR2 SQIVND (reference sequence). Trimming removed 8 bases from V and 0 bases from J, with 11 bases in between. CDR3 length equals 15 residues. CDR3 nucleotides: TGTGCCAGTTCCCCAGGGCACTCTGGGGCCAACGTCCTGACTTTC. Its protein is CASSPGHSGANVLTF. Combining the CDR3 with reference TRBV19 and TRBJ2-6 gives the whole variable domain DGGITQSPKYLFRKEGQNVTLSCEQNLNHDAMYWYRQDPGQGLRLIYYSQIVNDFQKGDIAEGYSVSREKKESFPLTVTSAQKNPTAFYLCASSPGHSGANVLTFGAGSRLTVL.

V usage is TRBV5-1 and J usage is TRBJ2-3; 15 positions agree with TRBD2. Germline CDR1 and CDR2: SGHRS and YFSETQ. V lost 0 bases, J lost 3 bases, and 5 bases stayed unmatched. CDR3 length: 18 amino acids. The chain's CDR3 is CASSLVGTSGRPTDTQYF. In nucleotides, the CDR3 is TGCGCCAGCAGCTTGGTGGGGACTAGCGGGAGGCCTACAGATACGCAGTATTTT. Complete variable domain (other parts from reference TRBV5-1 and TRBJ2-3): KAGVTQTPRYLIKTRGQQVTLSCSPISGHRSVSWYQQTPGQGLQFLFEYFSETQRNKGNFPGRFSGRQFSNSRSEMNVSTLELGDSALYLCASSLVGTSGRPTDTQYFGPGTRLTVL.

J is TRBJ2-3 and V is TRBV7-3, with D perhaps being TRBD1 or TRBD2 (5 bases each). V lost 5 bases to trimming and J lost 8 bases, with 20 bases between them. Germline assignment: CDR1 SGHTA and CDR2 FQGTGA. The CDR3 has 15 amino acids. The CDR3, as DNA: TGTGCCAGCAGCCCCGGGACCTTCGGGGCCAGTACGCAGTATTTT. The encoded protein is CASSPGTFGASTQYF.

The chain couples TRBV28 to TRBJ1-3, with D perhaps matching TRBD1 (6 bases). Germline V gene data show CDR1 as MDHEN and CDR2 as SYDVKM. V was pared by 8 bases and J by 0 bases, with 14 bases between. CDR3 length: 15 residues. The CDR3 loop reads CASPWGRSSGNTIYF. The CDR3, as DNA: TGTGCCAGCCCCTGGGGGCGGAGCTCTGGAAACACCATATATTTT.

The chain uses TRBV28 and TRBJ1-5; possible D gene TRBD1, 5 bases. The V end lost 4 bases, the J end lost 4 bases, and 14 bases lay between the germline ends. CDR1 is MDHEN and CDR2 is SYDVKM in the germline V gene. The CDR3 totals 15 residues. The DNA for the CDR3 is TGTGCCAGCAGTTCCATGCCAGGGAGAAATCAGCCCCAGCATTTT. Encoded protein: CASSSMPGRNQPQHF.

On this clone: Within the sample, other DNA sequences also encode this same CDR3. This chain links TRBV5-1 with TRBJ1-4; D might be TRBD1 (5 bases). The CDR3 totals 14 residues. Trimming stripped 8 bases from V and 7 bases from J, with 18 bases between. Germline V gives CDR1 SGHRS, CDR2 YFSETQ. The CDR3 region has the DNA TGCGCCAGTAGCGGGGGGACGCTTGTTGAAAAACTGTTTTTT. Translating it yields CASSGGTLVEKLFF.

This clone was seen once. For the CDR3, the DNA is TGTGCCAGCAGTGACCGGGCCCTCCACAACGAGCAGTACTTC. Translation gives CASSDRALHNEQYF. J is TRBJ2-7 and V is TRBV6-6; D gene ambiguous. V lost 5 bases, J lost 5 bases, and 16 bases lay in between. The germline V gene encodes CDR1 MNHNY and CDR2 SVGAGI (reference sequence). This CDR3 is 14 amino acids long.

In regard to this clone: The same CDR3 arises from other DNA sequences in this sample as well. The genes are TRBV15 and TRBJ2-1; D unresolved. The CDR3 has 15 amino acids. Germline V gene sequence: CDR1 LNHNV, CDR2 YYDKDF (reference sequence). The V and J ends lost 0 bases and 5 bases respectively, with 11 bases between them. CDR3 sequence reads: CATSRDSLAHNEQFF. As DNA, the CDR3 is TGTGCCACCAGCAGAGATAGCCTGGCGCACAATGAGCAGTTCTTC.

The V gene is TRBV20-1, the J gene TRBJ2-7; no firm D call. This CDR3 comprises 11 residues. V dropped 3 bases and J dropped 4 bases, with 7 bases sitting between them. CDR1 and CDR2 from the germline V gene are DFQATT and SNEGSKA (reference sequence). The CDR3 is CSASGVYEQYF. In nucleotides, the CDR3 is TGCAGTGCTAGTGGGGTGTACGAGCAGTACTTC.

With respect to this clone: At one boundary the junction diverges from the germline segment, which might be a read error. This chain uses TRBV7-7 with TRBJ2-1, with TRBD2 as a possible D gene (5 bases). The CDR3 is 15 residues long. The germline CDR1 and CDR2 sequences are SSHAT and FNYEAQ (reference sequence). The CDR3 spells CASSVSASSYNEQFF. In DNA, the CDR3 is TGTGCTAGCAGCGTTAGCGCGAGCTCCTACAATGAGCAGTTCTTC.

V and J are TRBV28 and TRBJ1-1, with TRBD1 matching 10 bases. The V and J ends lost 6 bases and 11 bases, in that order; junction bases with no gene match: 9. The germline CDR1 and CDR2 sequences are MDHEN and SYDVKM. The CDR3 is 13 amino acids. The CDR3 nucleotides read TGTGCCAGCAGCCCAAAGGGACAGGGGACTGCTTTCTTT. Translating gives CASSPKGQGTAFF. The whole variable domain, remainder taken from reference TRBV28 and TRBJ1-1, is DVKVTQSSRYLVKRTGEKVFLECVQDMDHENMFWYRQDPGLGLRLIYFSYDVKMKEKGDIPEGYSVSREKKERFSLILESASTNQTSMYLCASSPKGQGTAFFGQGTRLTVV.

V and J are TRBV11-2 and TRBJ2-7; no firm D call. Germline V gene sequence: CDR1 SGHAT, CDR2 FQNNGV. V was pared by 5 bases and J by 2 bases, with 13 bases between. This CDR3 contains 14 residues. The CDR3: CASSPRLGPYEQYF. For the CDR3, the DNA is TGTGCCAGCAGCCCCAGGCTCGGCCCCTACGAGCAGTACTTC.

CDR3 loop: CASSSGLAGGPFNEQFF. In DNA form, the CDR3 reads TGTGCCAGCAGCTCAGGACTAGCGGGAGGGCCGTTCAATGAGCAGTTCTTC. V is TRBV7-6 and J is TRBJ2-1, with 15 bases that match TRBD2. The V segment lost 4 bases and the J segment 6 bases; nucleotides outside the gene matches: 7. The CDR3 contains 17 residues. The germline V gene encodes CDR1 SGHVS and CDR2 FNYEAQ.

This clone was observed once. As DNA, the CDR3 is TGTGCCAGCAGCCTGGAGTCGGGGTGGGCTAGCACAGATACGCAGTATTTT. As protein: CASSLESGWASTDTQYF. V usage is TRBV7-9 and J usage is TRBJ2-3; possibly TRBD2 for D (5 bases). CDR3 length: 17 residues. From germline, CDR1 is SEHNR and CDR2 FQNEAQ (reference sequence). V was trimmed by 5 bases and J by 0 bases, leaving 18 bases between them. The full variable domain, rest sourced from reference TRBV7-9 and TRBJ2-3, is DTGVSQNPRHKITKRGQNVTFRCDPISEHNRLYWYRQTLGQGPEFLTYFQNEAQLEKSRLLSDRFSAERPKGSFSTLEIQRTEQGDSAMYLCASSLESGWASTDTQYFGPGTRLTVL.

This chain links TRBV28 with TRBJ1-5, with D possibly matching TRBD1 (5 bases). Germline CDR1 MDHEN, CDR2 SYDVKM. V lost 2 bases and J lost 3, with 14 bases in between. The CDR3 is 16 amino acids. Here the CDR3 reads CASSLLSGELNQPQHF. The CDR3 DNA reads TGTGCCAGCAGTTTACTGTCGGGGGAACTCAATCAGCCCCAGCATTTT.

This clone was found once. This chain uses TRBV7-6 with TRBJ2-2; maybe TRBD2 (6 bases). Germline CDR1 and CDR2: SGHVS and FNYEAQ. The V end was cut by 8 bases, the J end by 6 bases, with 10 bases between. This CDR3 is built from 12 residues. CDR3 amino acids: CASQLAAGELFF. The CDR3 bases are TGTGCCAGCCAGTTAGCGGCCGGGGAGCTGTTTTTT. Based on the CDR3 plus reference TRBV7-6 and TRBJ2-2, the full variable domain is GAGVSQSPRYKVTKRGQDVALRCDPISGHVSLYWYRQALGQGPEFLTYFNYEAQQDKSGLPNDRFSAERPEGSISTLTIQRTEQRDSAMYRCASQLAAGELFFGEGSRLTVL.

The DNA for the CDR3 is TGTGCCAGTAGTCTGGGCGGGAGGCACACAGATACGCAGTATTTT. Residues: CASSLGGRHTDTQYF. The chain employs TRBV19 and TRBJ2-3, with TRBD2 identical over 8 bases. The CDR3 length is 15 residues. From germline, CDR1 is LNHDA and CDR2 SQIVND (reference sequence). V trimming: 5 bases; J trimming: 2 bases; junction bases outside the gene matches: 6.

The DNA of the CDR3 is TGTGCCAGCAGAACCGCTGGGGGTGGTCAGTACTTC. Translated, it gives CASRTAGGGQYF. The V gene is TRBV6-5, the J gene TRBJ2-4; D tentatively reads TRBD1 or TRBD2 (5 bases each). The CDR3 contains 12 residues. Germline CDR1 is MNHEY and CDR2 is SVGAGI. The germline V and J ends were trimmed by 6 bases and 12 bases, with 15 bases remaining between them.

A note on this clone: Other DNA sequences of this sample code for an identical CDR3. The V and J genes are TRBV20-1 and TRBJ2-3; D gene unclear. V was pared by 3 bases and J by 6 bases, with 4 bases between. The CDR3 extends over 10 amino acids. In germline, CDR1 is DFQATT, CDR2 SNEGSKA (reference sequence). The CDR3 reads CSASTDTQYF. The CDR3 coding sequence is TGCAGTGCTAGTACGGATACGCAGTATTTT.

The chain uses TRBV5-1 and TRBJ1-1; no clear D gene. Looked up from germline, CDR1 is SGHRS and CDR2 is YFSETQ. V lost 4 bases, J lost 8 bases, and 15 bases lay in between. The CDR3 totals 13 residues. The CDR3 loop reads CASSVKGFGEAFF. In nucleotides, the CDR3 is TGCGCCAGCAGCGTGAAGGGCTTTGGAGAAGCTTTCTTT.

The table lists this clone with a few counts. The chain recombines TRBV29-1 with TRBJ1-1; perhaps TRBD1 as D (5 bases). V lost 6 bases and J lost 1, with 6 bases in between. The CDR3 totals 11 residues. The germline gives CDR1 SQVTM, CDR2 ANQGSEA. DNA of the CDR3: TGCAGCGTAACAGGGAACACTGAAGCTTTCTTT. Amino acids: CSVTGNTEAFF. Complete variable domain (other parts from reference TRBV29-1 and TRBJ1-1): SAVISQKPSRDICQRGTSLTIQCQVDSQVTMMFWYRQQPGQSLTLIATANQGSEATYESGFVIDKFPISRPNLTFSTLTVSNMSPEDSSIYLCSVTGNTEAFFGQGTRLTVV.

This clone was counted a few times. Distinct nucleotide sequences in the sample also encode this CDR3. The chain employs TRBV18 and TRBJ2-5; no firm D call. V gave up 2 bases and J gave up 5 bases, with 3 bases separating them. Germline V lookup: CDR1 KGHSH, CDR2 LQKENI. This CDR3 has 11 amino acids. DNA for the CDR3: TGTGCCAGCTCACCAGGGGAGACCCAGTACTTC. It specifies CASSPGETQYF.